The source of this T cell receptor beta chain is a study of vaccination and CD4 T cells after COVID-19 (dated by TCRdb to 2022 to 2024). About the study as a whole: Convalescent patients had a positive SARS-CoV-2 result on nasal swab PCR, and of these patients, several had mild disease and one had severe disease. Post-vaccine blood samples were obtained a median of approximately 70 days after the second vaccine dose, with a range of about 13 to 241 days. In control cultures, a CEFX viral epitope pool was used as positive control, an HIV-1 Nef peptide pool was used as negative control, or no peptide was added. Participants received two doses of either the Pfizer-BioNTech BNT162b2 vaccine (n=8) or the Moderna mRNA-1273 vaccine (n=2). The spike-specific CD4+ TCR repertoire was compared before and after mRNA vaccination in fewer than eleven COVID-19 convalescent patients and a few infection-naive healthy vaccine recipients. In the convalescent cohort there were six males and four females, among whom were two Hispanic individuals, seven Caucasians, two Asians and one multiracial person. Culture stimuli were overlapping spike peptide pools from SARS-CoV-2 and from the common cold coronaviruses HCoV-NL63, HCoV-OC43 and HCoV-229E. Post-COVID blood samples were collected from convalescent patients a median of around 96 days after diagnosis, with a range of roughly 35 to 170 days. Points the paper makes about the study in general: The median number of SARS-CoV-2-reactive clonotypes rose from roughly 20 after infection to 38 after vaccination, but the change was not significant. Relatively few convalescent patients were included in the study, and early timepoints after natural infection were not analyzed. In convalescent patients, a median around 85% of post-vaccine SARS-CoV-2-reactive clones were detected only after vaccination, and vaccine-specific priming was suggested by this finding. In convalescent patients, nearly all vaccine-specific clones (304 of 307) were found to be mono-reactive for SARS-CoV-2 spike rather than cross-reactive with common cold coronaviruses.

The sample's treatment or condition label, decoded: roughly ten-day PBMC culture with coronavirus spike peptide pools or control peptides (ViraFEST assay). The ViraFEST assay was used in the study, in which antigen-specific T cells were expanded with peptide pools and expanded clonotypes were subsequently identified by TCR sequencing. The convalescent patients' positive SARS-CoV-2 PCR tests were from March to December 2020, which was before the Alpha, Beta and Delta variants emerged in the United States. About 2 million PBMCs per well were cultured in IMDM with roughly 5% human AB serum and roughly 9.3 IU/ml IL-2, plus 10 ug/ml peptide pools. Half of the culture medium was replaced with fresh IL-2-containing medium on days 3 and 7. After more than 8 days of culture, CD4+ T cells were isolated by negative selection using the EasySep CD4+ T cell isolation kit. Ficoll-Paque Plus gradient centrifugation was used to isolate PBMCs from whole blood, and the isolated PBMCs were then either used fresh or cryopreserved at -140C. Each culture condition was generally run in triplicate wells.

The library was produced with PCR. TCR sequencing of DNA from cultured CD4+ T cells used the Oncomine TCR Beta short-read assay at the Johns Hopkins FTIC core. The QIAamp micro DNA kit was used to extract genomic DNA from the cultured CD4+ T cells. The Oncomine TCR Beta libraries from cultured CD4+ T cells were pooled using unique dual indexes and then sequenced on an Illumina iSeq 100. Turning to the authors' computational methods: Non-productive sequences were removed, and CDR3s not starting with C, not ending with F or W, or shorter than 7 amino acids were discarded. The MANAFEST web application identified antigen-specific clonotypes by comparing peptide-stimulated wells against reference wells and other culture wells. To be called positive, a clone needed an FDR below 0.05, an odds ratio above 5, and a productive frequency above 0.1% in at least two of three replicate wells. A clonotype was classed as cross-reactive if the clonotype showed significant expansion both in SARS-CoV-2 spike wells and in at least one common cold coronavirus spike condition. CDR3 homology was assessed with Levenshtein distances (stringdist) and unrooted phylogenetic trees (ape) in R version 3.6.1. The public sequencing data were trimmed at Q25 with fastp and processed into clonotypes with MiXCR by TCRdb, which kept only in-frame beta chains. Under each unique CDR3 protein, matching rows form one entry showing the most common genes and DNA. TCRdb's processing, not the authors', yielded these V and J calls. This sample comprises around 26,000 distinct CDR3 sequences, 40% to 45% of them detected only once. The ten top clones hold under 13% of the sample.

Of note for this clonotype: What antigen it recognizes has not been identified. No much larger clone exists at a distance of one base, and base qualities are not known.

According to the germline V gene, CDR1 reads MGHDK and CDR2 reads SYGVNS. The CDR3 spans 16 residues, from the cysteine through the phenylalanine. Only the CDR3 DNA is retained, 48 bases long and in frame from the first base. Trimming at the junction amounts to 4 bases on V and 0 bases on J, and the germline ends lie 14 bases apart. Sequenced: CD4+ T cells from blood, cultured in vitro. The chain joins TRBV25-1 to TRBJ2-3, with the identity of the D gene unclear. The sequence derives from a human donor who had recovered from COVID-19. At the DNA level, the sequence is TGTGCCAGCAGTGCCACCTTCCCAGGTAGCACAGATACGCAGTATTTT. This is translated as CASSATFPGSTDTQYF. The variable domain in full, with residues beyond the CDR3 obtained from the reference TRBV25-1 and TRBJ2-3 genes, is EADIYQTPRYLVIGTGKKITLECSQTMGHDKMYWYQQDPGMELHLIHYSYGVNSTEKGDLSSESTVSRIRTEHFPLTLESARPSHTSQYLCASSATFPGSTDTQYFGPGTRLTVL.